The 24 T cell receptor beta chains listed next were all sequenced from one sample in a study of human T cells and chemical hapten exposure (dated by TCRdb to the early 2020s). The sample's time point label is to be understood as: patch test 1, 2 weeks after DPC sensitization. According to the study, the label for this sample's treatment or condition signals: therapeutic diphenylcyclopropenone sensitization with weekly scalp DPC. The method behind the library was RACE. Sequencing took place on a NextSeq 500. TCRdb reworked the public reads: Q25 trimming with fastp, MiXCR clone assembly, productive beta chains retained. Each entry merges the rows of one CDR3 protein and shows their most common DNA and genes. The sample yields fewer than 150,000 distinct CDR3 sequences; roughly 15% were counted once. The ten largest make up around 0.99% of the sample. The input for sequencing was whole blood, taken in connection with sensitization to the hapten diphenylcyclopropenone (DPC). These receptors originate from a man younger than 35 with alopecia areata. Some clones in this sample may be carry-over from other donors' samples.

This clonotype has just a few counts. CDR3 in DNA: TGTGCCAGCAGCGTTGGGGGGGCTTGGGCAAATACGCAGTATTTT. Encoded protein: CASSVGGAWANTQYF. The V and J genes are TRBV9 and TRBJ2-3, with a possible D match to TRBD2 (7 bases). This CDR3 comprises 15 residues. V lost 2 bases and J lost 7, with 17 bases in between. CDR1 SGDLS and CDR2 YYNGEE come from the germline V gene.

The V and J genes are TRBV12-3 or TRBV12-4 and TRBJ1-5, with 7 positions matching TRBD1. V lost 7 bases, J lost 5 bases, and 5 bases stayed unmatched. The CDR3 is 13 amino acids. The DNA of the CDR3 is TGTGCCAGCACCCCGACAGGGTATCAGCCCCAGCATTTT. It is translated as CASTPTGYQPQHF.

This chain joins TRBV29-1 and TRBJ1-1, with a weak D call TRBD1 (6 bases). Germline V gene data show CDR1 as SQVTM and CDR2 as ANQGSEA. The CDR3 length is 12 residues. The V and J ends lost 7 bases and 3 bases respectively, with 12 bases between them. In DNA form, the CDR3 reads TGCAGCGCACAGGGATCTTACACTGAAGCTTTCTTT. Its protein is CSAQGSYTEAFF.

CDR3 protein: CASSQELGATGARSKNIQYF. Written as DNA, the CDR3 is TGCGCCAGCAGCCAAGAGTTAGGGGCGACAGGGGCTCGATCCAAAAACATTCAGTACTTC. This chain uses TRBV4-1 with TRBJ2-4, with 8 bases aligning to TRBD1. The length of the CDR3 is 20 residues. Germline V CDR1 and CDR2: MGHRA, YSYEKL. J lost 2 bases, V lost 0 bases, and 15 bases had no gene match.

This clonotype turned up a few times. The chain has TRBV7-2 and TRBJ1-5; D is ambiguous. V lost 0 bases to trimming and J lost 0 bases, with 9 bases between them. The germline CDR1 and CDR2 sequences are SGHTA and FQGNSA. This CDR3 is built from 16 residues. This CDR3 reads CASSLADRYSNQPQHF. The CDR3 region has the DNA TGTGCCAGCAGCTTAGCCGACCGATATAGCAATCAGCCCCAGCATTTT.

This clonotype was seen a handful of times. The J gene is TRBJ1-6, the V gene TRBV6-4; D gene uncertain. Germline V lookup: CDR1 MRHNA, CDR2 SNTAGT. The CDR3 runs 14 residues. V dropped 4 bases and J dropped 7 bases, with 11 bases sitting between them. The CDR3 DNA reads as TGTGCCAGCAGTGTATCCCCAGGAAATTCACCCCTCCACTTT. The encoded protein is CASSVSPGNSPLHF.

In this sample, this clonotype turned up a few times. The J gene is TRBJ2-7, the V gene TRBV2; no clear D gene. Trimming took 6 bases from V and 7 from J, leaving 7 bases between them. This CDR3 spans 10 amino acids. Germline CDR1 SNHLY, CDR2 FYNNEI. The CDR3 DNA is TGTGCCAGCAGCGTGGAGGAGCAGTACTTC. Its protein product is CASSVEEQYF.

This clonotype occurred a few times. The gene calls are TRBV10-3 and TRBJ2-3; TRBD1 agrees at 7 bases. The CDR3 totals 14 residues. Germline-derived CDR1 and CDR2 are ENHRY and SYGVKD. V shed 6 bases and J 2 bases; nucleotides not matched to a gene: 5. The CDR3 sequence is CAIRPDRSTDTQYF. CDR3 DNA sequence: TGTGCCATCAGACCGGACAGGTCCACAGATACGCAGTATTTT.

This clonotype came up a few times. This sequence joins TRBV4-1 and TRBJ2-1, with D possibly TRBD1 on 5 matching bases. Germline CDR1 is MGHRA and CDR2 is YSYEKL. The CDR3 runs 16 residues. V was clipped by 2 bases and J by 0 bases, with 11 bases between them. The CDR3 nucleotides read TGCGCCAGCAGCCAAAGACAGTCCAGCTCCTACAATGAGCAGTTCTTC. This gives the protein CASSQRQSSSYNEQFF.

In its sample, this clonotype was seen a few times. The J gene is TRBJ2-1, the V gene TRBV12-3 or TRBV12-4; D unclear. Trimming took 6 bases from V and 7 from J, leaving 10 bases between them. This CDR3 has 12 residues. The CDR3 nucleotides are TGTGCCAGCAGCCACGACCAGAATGAGCAGTTCTTC. Protein sequence: CASSHDQNEQFF.

This clonotype occurred a few times. The chain has TRBV20-1 and TRBJ1-6; possible D gene TRBD1, 6 bases. The germline V and J ends were trimmed by 2 bases and 7 bases, with 12 bases remaining between them. This CDR3 is built from 14 residues. CDR1 DFQATT and CDR2 SNEGSKA come from the germline V gene (reference sequence). As DNA, the CDR3 is TGCAGTGCTAGACTACAGGGACGGAATTCACCCCTCCACTTT. The encoded protein is CSARLQGRNSPLHF.

This clonotype was picked up a small number of times. The chain links TRBV2 to TRBJ2-6; 9 positions match TRBD1. Germline values: CDR1 SNHLY, CDR2 FYNNEI. V was clipped by 6 bases and J by 8 bases; unmatched bases: 14. The CDR3 runs 17 residues. In nucleotides, the CDR3 is TGTGCCAGCAGAATGGGACAGGGAATTCGGAAGACCAACGTCCTGACTTTC. It encodes CASRMGQGIRKTNVLTF. The full variable domain, rest sourced from reference TRBV2 and TRBJ2-6, is EPEVTQTPSHQVTQMGQEVILRCVPISNHLYFYWYRQILGQKVEFLVSFYNNEISEKSEIFDDQFSVERPDGSNFTLKIRSTKLEDSAMYFCASRMGQGIRKTNVLTFGAGSRLTVL.

The CDR3 sequence: CSALDLRDRGNEQYF. The CDR3 coding sequence is TGCAGTGCGCTTGACCTGAGGGACAGGGGCAACGAGCAGTACTTC. The rearrangement uses TRBV20-1 and TRBJ2-7; TRBD1 agrees at 10 bases. V dropped 6 bases and J dropped 5; count of bases not matched to a gene: 13. The CDR3 extends over 15 amino acids. CDR1 and CDR2 (germline): DFQATT, SNEGSKA (reference sequence).

CDR3 nucleotide sequence: TGTGCCAGCAGTTATGGAAGGGGCCGCGCCTTTGGAAACACCATATATTTT. The encoded protein is CASSYGRGRAFGNTIYF. This chain links TRBV6-6 with TRBJ1-3; TRBD1 is a possible D gene (5 bases). Germline assignment: CDR1 MNHNY and CDR2 SVGAGI (reference sequence). This CDR3 has 17 residues. V was pared by 3 bases and J by 3 bases, with 18 bases between.

In its sample, this clonotype was seen a few times. DNA for the CDR3: TGTGCCGTTACCGGGACTACTAACTATGGCTACACCTTC. Translation gives CAVTGTTNYGYTF. This chain uses TRBV28 with TRBJ1-2, with D possibly matching TRBD1 (5 bases). V was shortened by 11 bases and J by 0 bases, with 13 bases between the two germline ends. This CDR3 spans 13 amino acids. The V gene's germline CDR1 is MDHEN and CDR2 SYDVKM.

This clonotype was counted many times. The V call is TRBV11-3, the J call TRBJ1-1; 8 nucleotides align to TRBD1. In germline, CDR1 is SGHNT, CDR2 YENEEA. The CDR3 runs to 13 residues. V was pared by 5 bases and J by 4 bases, with 3 bases of the junction left unmatched. CDR3 DNA sequence: TGTGCCAGCAGCCTTGGACAGGGCACTGAAGCTTTCTTT. It encodes CASSLGQGTEAFF.

V is TRBV12-3 or TRBV12-4 and J is TRBJ1-2; 7 positions agree with TRBD1. CDR3 length equals 15 residues. Trimming at V came to 4 bases and at J to 6 bases, leaving 11 bases not matched to a gene. Here the CDR3 reads CASSSQGRGYDGYTF. The CDR3 DNA reads TGTGCCAGCAGTTCCCAGGGCAGGGGGTATGATGGCTACACCTTC.

The sample holds a few counts of this clonotype. The rearrangement links TRBV11-2 to TRBJ2-3; 10 bases align to TRBD2. Germline CDR1 reads SGHAT; CDR2 reads FQNNGV. The V segment lost 5 bases and the J segment 0 bases; nucleotides outside the gene matches: 11. CDR3 length: 18 residues. The CDR3 reads CASSPRGSGGFSTDTQYF. The DNA for the CDR3 is TGTGCCAGCAGCCCAAGGGGTAGCGGGGGGTTTAGCACAGATACGCAGTATTTT.

In this sample, this clonotype turned up many times. This chain links TRBV2 with TRBJ1-2, with unresolved D. The germline gives CDR1 SNHLY, CDR2 FYNNEI. Deletions cut 6 bases from V and 5 bases from J, with 7 bases between. The CDR3 is 11 residues long. The CDR3 loop reads CASRSVYGYTF. In nucleotides, the CDR3 is TGTGCCAGCAGGTCTGTGTATGGCTACACCTTC. Full variable domain (outside the CDR3, taken from reference TRBV2 and TRBJ1-2): EPEVTQTPSHQVTQMGQEVILRCVPISNHLYFYWYRQILGQKVEFLVSFYNNEISEKSEIFDDQFSVERPDGSNFTLKIRSTKLEDSAMYFCASRSVYGYTFGSGTRLTVV.

This clonotype has at least ten counts. The V and J genes are TRBV5-1 and TRBJ1-2; TRBD1 agrees at 9 bases. The CDR3 length is 17 residues. The germline CDR1 and CDR2 sequences are SGHRS and YFSETQ. With V trimmed by 4 bases and J by 3 bases, 13 bases remained unmatched. CDR3: CASSPGQGQQKHYGYTF. The CDR3 coding sequence is TGCGCCAGCAGCCCCGGACAGGGGCAACAGAAGCACTATGGCTACACCTTC.

V and J are TRBV4-3 and TRBJ2-7; a possible D gene is TRBD2 (6 bases). CDR1 and CDR2 (germline): LGHNA, YSLEER. V was pared by 0 bases and J by 3 bases, with 15 bases between. CDR3 length: 16 amino acids. The CDR3 DNA reads as TGCGCCAGCAGCCAAGACAGCCGGGACTCGGTCTACGAGCAGTACTTC. Protein sequence: CASSQDSRDSVYEQYF.

Remarks on this clonotype: One end of the junction does not line up with germline, which may come from a read error. V is TRBV12-3 or TRBV12-4 and J is TRBJ2-5; D is uncertain. CDR3 size: 15 residues. The CDR3 protein is CDSSFGRPIGETQYF. The CDR3 nucleotides are TGTGACAGCAGTTTCGGGCGCCCGATCGGAGAGACCCAGTACTTC.

There are a few counts of this clonotype. The rearrangement links TRBV5-1 to TRBJ2-3; a possible D gene is TRBD2 (7 bases). The CDR3 spans 15 residues. V lost 4 bases, J lost 2 bases, and 14 bases lay in between. CDR1 and CDR2 (germline): SGHRS, YFSETQ. The CDR3 bases are TGCGCCAGCAGCCCGTTACGGGGGGCCACAGATACGCAGTATTTT. It codes for CASSPLRGATDTQYF.

This clonotype was found a few times. The rearrangement uses TRBV14 and TRBJ2-4; D is ambiguous. This CDR3 has 20 residues. V lost 1 base, J lost 1 base, and 23 bases lay in between. The germline V gene has CDR1 SGHDN and CDR2 FVKESK. The CDR3 loop is CASSQAVGSGGSSAKNIQYF. CDR3 nucleotide sequence: TGTGCCAGCAGCCAAGCCGTCGGGTCAGGTGGAAGCTCGGCCAAAAACATTCAGTACTTC.